A single sample is the source of the 25 T cell receptor beta chains below, sequenced in a study of blood T cells in healthy people across ages. A second about 7 to 11 cycle PCR used barcoded and J-beta primers. TCRdb reprocessed the 5' RACE reads with MiXCR, giving one entry per CDR3 protein. Altogether approximately 800,000 distinct CDR3 sequences are present, roughly 60% being singletons, with the ten largest covering roughly 22%. Material: blood. These receptor sequences come from a young man in good health.

Only a few counts were recorded for this clonotype. The chain carries TRBV29-1 and TRBJ2-5, with D perhaps TRBD2 (5 bases). V was clipped by 4 bases and J by 5 bases, with 14 bases between them. Germline values: CDR1 SQVTM, CDR2 ANQGSEA. This CDR3 has 13 residues. The CDR3: CSVGGSVRETQYF. The CDR3, as DNA: TGCAGCGTTGGTGGTAGCGTTCGGGAGACCCAGTACTTC.

Many counts were recorded for this clonotype. V is TRBV27 and J is TRBJ2-1, with D possibly TRBD1 on 6 matching bases. The CDR3 is 14 amino acids. Germline V gene lookup returns CDR1 MNHEY and CDR2 SMNVEV (reference sequence). V was clipped by 7 bases and J by 7 bases, with 17 bases between them. CDR3 amino acids: CASKGSRGGNEQFF. The CDR3, as DNA: TGTGCCAGCAAGGGTAGCAGGGGCGGGAATGAGCAGTTCTTC.

The V call is TRBV3-1, the J call TRBJ2-2, with D unresolved. V lost 4 bases to trimming and J lost 6 bases, with 15 bases between them. CDR1 is LGHDT and CDR2 is YNNKEL in the germline V gene (reference sequence). The CDR3 contains 15 residues. CDR3 nucleotides: TGTGCCAGCAGCCGATTTGAACGTAACCCCGGGGAGCTGTTTTTT. It specifies CASSRFERNPGELFF. Complete variable domain (other parts from reference TRBV3-1 and TRBJ2-2): DTAVSQTPKYLVTQMGNDKSIKCEQNLGHDTMYWYKQDSKKFLKIMFSYNNKELIINETVPNRFSPKSPDKAHLNLHINSLELGDSAVYFCASSRFERNPGELFFGEGSRLTVL.

J is TRBJ2-5 and V is TRBV29-1, with 9 bases that match TRBD2. This CDR3 contains 16 residues. Germline V gives CDR1 SQVTM, CDR2 ANQGSEA. After removal of 2 bases from V and 0 bases from J, the junction contained 7 bases not matched to a gene. Written as DNA, the CDR3 is TGCAGCGTTGAATGGGGAAGACTAGCGGACCAAGAGACCCAGTACTTC. It encodes CSVEWGRLADQETQYF. The full variable domain, with the rest looked up from reference TRBV29-1 and TRBJ2-5, is SAVISQKPSRDICQRGTSLTIQCQVDSQVTMMFWYRQQPGQSLTLIATANQGSEATYESGFVIDKFPISRPNLTFSTLTVSNMSPEDSSIYLCSVEWGRLADQETQYFGPGTRLLVL.

V gene TRBV28 combines with J gene TRBJ1-2; D gene uncertain. The V gene lost 4 bases and the J gene lost 1 base, with 4 bases spanning the gap. Germline V gene lookup returns CDR1 MDHEN and CDR2 SYDVKM. CDR3 length: 12 residues. The CDR3 DNA reads as TGTGCCAGCAGTTACTTTAACTATGGCTACACCTTC. Protein sequence: CASSYFNYGYTF.

The rearrangement joins TRBV7-2 to TRBJ2-1, with D tentatively TRBD1 (6 bases). V was shortened by 8 bases and J by 4 bases, with 27 bases between the two germline ends. Looked up from germline, CDR1 is SGHTA and CDR2 is FQGNSA. This CDR3 has 18 amino acids. This CDR3 reads CASGLPEGVSGIYNEQFF. For the CDR3, the DNA is TGTGCCAGCGGTCTCCCTGAGGGGGTGTCGGGAATTTACAATGAGCAGTTCTTC.

This chain links TRBV27 with TRBJ2-7; D remains unclear. Germline loops: CDR1 MNHEY, CDR2 SMNVEV (reference sequence). The CDR3 has 16 residues. Trimming took 2 bases from V and 2 from J, leaving 16 bases between them. The CDR3: CASSLQGNLRAYEQYF. CDR3 nucleotide sequence: TGTGCCAGCAGTTTACAAGGCAACCTTCGGGCCTACGAGCAGTACTTC.

The chain is built from TRBV20-1 and TRBJ1-6, with a possible D match to TRBD1 (5 bases). Trimming took 0 bases from V and 4 from J, leaving 16 bases between them. This CDR3 is 17 amino acids long. CDR1 DFQATT and CDR2 SNEGSKA come from the germline V gene (reference sequence). The CDR3 DNA reads as TGCAGTGCTAGAGATAACGCAGTGGGGGGGTATAATTCACCCCTCCACTTT. Its protein is CSARDNAVGGYNSPLHF.

The gene calls are TRBV28 and TRBJ2-5, with D possibly matching TRBD2 (6 bases). The CDR3 loop spans 14 amino acids. Deletions cut 8 bases from V and 0 bases from J, with 13 bases between. Per the germline V gene, CDR1 is MDHEN and CDR2 is SYDVKM. CDR3 nucleotide sequence: TGTGCCAGCGGGGGTCGGGGGTACCAAGAGACCCAGTACTTC. Its translation is CASGGRGYQETQYF. Based on the CDR3 plus reference TRBV28 and TRBJ2-5, the full variable domain is DVKVTQSSRYLVKRTGEKVFLECVQDMDHENMFWYRQDPGLGLRLIYFSYDVKMKEKGDIPEGYSVSREKKERFSLILESASTNQTSMYLCASGGRGYQETQYFGPGTRLLVL.

The chain joins TRBV20-1 to TRBJ2-7, with D possibly being TRBD1 (5 bases). Trimming removed 6 bases from V and 0 bases from J, with 9 bases in between. The germline V gene encodes CDR1 DFQATT and CDR2 SNEGSKA (reference sequence). The CDR3 is 12 residues long. The CDR3 loop reads CSAGGHSYEQYF. In DNA form, the CDR3 reads TGCAGTGCCGGTGGACACTCCTACGAGCAGTACTTC.

There are a few counts of this clonotype. The rearrangement joins TRBV6-2 or TRBV6-3 to TRBJ1-2; D is unclear. Per germline, CDR1 MNHEY and CDR2 SVGEGT. This CDR3 is 16 amino acids long. Trimming cost V 0 bases and J 9 bases, with 20 bases left between them. The CDR3 nucleotides are TGTGCCAGCAGTTACTCGATACCGGGTCCGGGTTGGAGCTACACCTTC. Protein product: CASSYSIPGPGWSYTF.

This clonotype was detected ten times or more. This rearrangement joins TRBV4-2 to TRBJ1-2; 7 bases line up with TRBD1. Germline assignment: CDR1 LGHNA and CDR2 YNFKEQ. J gave up 5 bases and V 1 base, and 16 bases lay outside the gene matches. The CDR3 runs to 18 residues. The CDR3 loop is CASSQGLGQGQVQYGYTF. For the CDR3, the DNA is TGTGCCAGCAGCCAAGGCTTAGGTCAAGGACAGGTCCAATATGGCTACACCTTC.

This chain uses TRBV11-2 with TRBJ2-1, with D tentatively TRBD2 (5 bases). In germline, CDR1 is SGHAT, CDR2 FQNNGV. The V end lost 5 bases, the J end lost 9 bases, and 11 bases lay between the germline ends. The CDR3 is made up of 12 amino acids. The CDR3 DNA follows: TGTGCCAGCAGCCCCTGGACTTTTGAGCAGTTCTTC. It encodes CASSPWTFEQFF.

V usage is TRBV7-2 and J usage is TRBJ1-1; TRBD1 matches at 9 bases. Germline trimming cut 6 bases from V and 2 bases from J; bases unmatched to any gene: 10. Germline assignment: CDR1 SGHTA and CDR2 FQGNSA. This CDR3 has 16 amino acids. The CDR3 here is CASRPNRGQGNTEAFF. For the CDR3, the DNA is TGTGCCAGCAGGCCTAACAGGGGGCAGGGCAACACTGAAGCTTTCTTT.

The chain employs TRBV7-2 and TRBJ2-5; 11 nucleotides line up with TRBD2. V trimming: 1 base; J trimming: 11 bases; junction bases outside the gene matches: 12. The germline CDR1 and CDR2 sequences are SGHTA and FQGNSA. The CDR3 runs 16 residues. CDR3 loop: CASSLVSGGARNEQYF. CDR3 coding DNA: TGTGCCAGCAGCTTAGTTAGCGGGGGGGCGCGGAATGAGCAGTACTTC.

The gene calls are TRBV4-2 and TRBJ1-2; 10 nucleotides match TRBD1. With V trimmed by 2 bases and J by 4 bases, 10 bases remained unmatched. Per the germline V gene, CDR1 is LGHNA and CDR2 is YNFKEQ. The CDR3 length is 17 residues. As DNA, the CDR3 is TGTGCCAGCAGCCAATCCCCGGGACAGGGGTCTTTCTATGGCTACACCTTC. This encodes CASSQSPGQGSFYGYTF.

This clonotype showed up just once. The V gene is TRBV20-1, the J gene TRBJ1-2; 7 positions match TRBD1. This CDR3 spans 12 amino acids. Trimming cost V 5 bases and J 6 bases; bases outside gene matches: 6. Germline values: CDR1 DFQATT, CDR2 SNEGSKA (reference sequence). Here the CDR3 DNA reads TGCAGTGCTCCCAGGGGGTCCAATGGCTACACCTTC. Translation: CSAPRGSNGYTF.

This rearrangement joins TRBV20-1 to TRBJ2-1; TRBD2 matches 11 bases. The V segment lost 0 bases and the J segment 5 bases; nucleotides outside the gene matches: 6. The CDR3 has 16 amino acids. From germline, CDR1 is DFQATT and CDR2 SNEGSKA (reference sequence). CDR3 in amino acids: CSARDPTSGDHNEQFF. In DNA form, the CDR3 reads TGCAGTGCTAGAGATCCGACTAGCGGGGATCACAATGAGCAGTTCTTC.

V is TRBV12-3 or TRBV12-4 and J is TRBJ1-1, with D hard to call. Trimming removed 1 base from V and 9 bases from J, with 9 bases in between. This CDR3 is built from 12 residues. DNA of the CDR3: TGTGCCAGCAGTTTAGAAAGGTCAAAAGCTTTCTTT. The encoded protein is CASSLERSKAFF.

This clonotype was recorded many times. This sequence joins TRBV28 and TRBJ1-2, with D maybe TRBD1 (5 bases). Trimming pared 5 bases from V and 8 bases from J, leaving 21 bases between. Germline loops: CDR1 MDHEN, CDR2 SYDVKM. The CDR3 runs 15 residues. The CDR3 is CASSDPGRLSSGYTF. The CDR3 DNA sequence: TGTGCCAGCAGTGATCCGGGACGGTTATCCTCCGGCTACACCTTC.

V gene TRBV7-2 combines with J gene TRBJ2-1, with no clear D. The J call is in doubt because the DNA end fits TRBJ2-2 better. In germline, CDR1 is SGHTA, CDR2 FQGNSA. The CDR3 sequence is 11 residues long. CDR3 nucleotide sequence: TGTGCCAGCAGCTTAGCGAGGGAGCTGTTTTTT. This gives the protein CASSLARELFF.

The chain employs TRBV5-1 and TRBJ2-1; tentatively, D is TRBD2 (6 bases). This CDR3 is 15 amino acids long. The V gene lost 3 bases and the J gene lost 8 bases, with 18 bases spanning the gap. Looked up from germline, CDR1 is SGHRS and CDR2 is YFSETQ. The chain's CDR3 is CASSSSGTPHYEQFF. CDR3 nucleotide sequence: TGCGCCAGCAGCTCATCCGGGACTCCCCACTATGAGCAGTTCTTC. Variable domain in full (rest from reference TRBV5-1 and TRBJ2-1): KAGVTQTPRYLIKTRGQQVTLSCSPISGHRSVSWYQQTPGQGLQFLFEYFSETQRNKGNFPGRFSGRQFSNSRSEMNVSTLELGDSALYLCASSSSGTPHYEQFFGPGTRLTVL.

The J gene is TRBJ2-5, the V gene TRBV12-3 or TRBV12-4; a possible D gene is TRBD1 (5 bases). The end of the DNA aligns better with TRBJ2-7, so the J call may be wrong. The CDR3 covers 14 residues. CDR3 nucleotide sequence: TGTGCCAGCACAGACCAGGGTTCTGTCTACGAGCAGTACTTC. It yields the protein CASTDQGSVYEQYF.

A few counts support this clonotype. CDR3 protein: CASSFLAGGEETQYF. Written as DNA, the CDR3 is TGTGCCAGCAGCTTCCTAGCGGGGGGTGAGGAGACCCAGTACTTC. The chain links TRBV11-1 to TRBJ2-5, with 11 bases that match TRBD2. Germline CDR1 SGHAT, CDR2 FQDESV (reference sequence). This CDR3 has 15 amino acids. Losses at the gene ends were 3 bases for V and 5 bases for J; bases not matched to a gene: 5.

This clonotype was seen once. The chain has TRBV11-2 and TRBJ2-6; D unclear. The CDR3 covers 16 residues. V lost 8 bases and J 1 base, leaving 15 bases between the germline ends. The V gene's germline CDR1 is SGHAT and CDR2 FQNNGV. The CDR3: CASRTALPSGANVLTF. Written as DNA, the CDR3 is TGTGCCAGCCGTACAGCCCTCCCATCTGGGGCCAACGTCCTGACTTTC. Together with reference TRBV11-2 and TRBJ2-6, the CDR3 gives the full variable domain: EAGVAQSPRYKIIEKRQSVAFWCNPISGHATLYWYQQILGQGPKLLIQFQNNGVVDDSQLPKDRFSAERLKGVDSTLKIQPAKLEDSAVYLCASRTALPSGANVLTFGAGSRLTVL.